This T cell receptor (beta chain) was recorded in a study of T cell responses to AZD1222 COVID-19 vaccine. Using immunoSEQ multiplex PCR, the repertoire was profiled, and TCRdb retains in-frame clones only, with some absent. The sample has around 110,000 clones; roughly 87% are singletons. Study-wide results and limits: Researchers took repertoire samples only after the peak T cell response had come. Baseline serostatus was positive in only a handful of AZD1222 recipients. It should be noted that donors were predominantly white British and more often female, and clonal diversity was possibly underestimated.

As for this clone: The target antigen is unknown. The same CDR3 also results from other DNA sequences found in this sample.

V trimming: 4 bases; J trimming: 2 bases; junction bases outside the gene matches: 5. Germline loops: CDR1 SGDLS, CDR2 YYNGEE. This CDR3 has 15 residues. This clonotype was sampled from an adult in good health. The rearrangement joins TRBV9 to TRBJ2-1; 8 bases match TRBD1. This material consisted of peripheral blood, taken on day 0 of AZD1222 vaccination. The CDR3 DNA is TGTGCCAGCAGCCCTCGGGACAGGACCTACAATGAGCAGTTCTTC. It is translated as CASSPRDRTYNEQFF.